Listed below are T cell receptor beta chains from one sample, sequenced in a study of shared clonotypes between healthy human individuals. TCRdb's copy holds only in-frame clones and misses some; the assay was immunoSEQ multiplex PCR. The sample holds around 510,000 clones, approximately 94% seen once. The sample taken for sequencing was naive CD4+ T cells sorted from blood. All receptors derive from a young woman in good health. Each CDR3 is given with its conserved first and last residue. The D gene is left open where the match is weak. Expanded clones are given a class, and other clones once, few, many or no size at all.

J gene | D gene | V gene | CDR3 length | clone size | CDR3 DNA | CDR3 protein
TRBJ2-7 | - | TRBV29-1 | 13 | once | TGCAGCGTTGAGCAGGAGAGCTCCTACGAGCAGTACTTC | CSVEQESSYEQYF
TRBJ1-2 | - | TRBV25-1 | 15 | - | TGTGCCAGCAGTGATAGGACAAGCTCGAACTATGGCTACACCTTC | CASSDRTSSNYGYTF
TRBJ1-3 | TRBD1 | TRBV28 | 15 | - | TGTGCCAGCAGTTTAACCGGGACAGGGGGTTACACCATATATTTT | CASSLTGTGGYTIYF
TRBJ2-5 | TRBD1 | TRBV6-1 | 15 | - | TGTGCCAGCGGGGTACAGGGGTACGCGAGGGAGACCCAGTACTTC | CASGVQGYARETQYF
TRBJ2-7 | - | TRBV19 | 13 | - | TGTGCCAGTAGTAGACAGGATACCTGGGAGCAGTACTTC | CASSRQDTWEQYF
TRBJ1-1 | TRBD1 | TRBV18 | 17 | - | TGTGCCAGCTCACCGCGAAGGACAGGGGGAGGAAAGACTGAAGCTTTCTTT | CASSPRRTGGGKTEAFF
TRBJ2-1 | TRBD2 | TRBV27 | 15 | - | TGTGCCAGCAGTTCGCGACTAGCTCACTACAATGAGCAGTTCTTC | CASSSRLAHYNEQFF
TRBJ2-1 | - | TRBV5-1 | 13 | - | TGCGCCAGCAGCTTGGGTAGGGATAGTGAGCAGTTCTTC | CASSLGRDSEQFF
TRBJ2-7 | TRBD1 | TRBV29-1 | 12 | - | TGCAGCGTCCGTGGGACAGGCTACGAGCAGTACTTC | CSVRGTGYEQYF
TRBJ2-7 | - | TRBV10-3 | 11 | - | TGTGCCATCAGTCAAGAATACGAGCAGTACTTC | CAISQEYEQYF
TRBJ2-3 | - | TRBV11-3 | 16 | - | TGTGCCAGCAGCTTAGATCTGCCCGTTATAACAGATACGCAGTATTTT | CASSLDLPVITDTQYF
TRBJ2-7 | TRBD1 | TRBV28 | 16 | - | TGTGCCAGCAGTTTATGGGACAGGGACCATTACTACGAGCAGTACTTC | CASSLWDRDHYYEQYF
TRBJ1-4 | - | TRBV6-5 | 14 | - | TGTGCCAGCAGTTACTCTATACCAAATGAAAAACTGTTTTTT | CASSYSIPNEKLFF
TRBJ2-7 | TRBD2 | TRBV5-1 | 16 | once | TGCGCCAGCAGCTTGGGGACTAGCGGGGTAAGGTACGAGCAGTACTTC | CASSLGTSGVRYEQYF
TRBJ1-4 | - | TRBV4-1 | 16 | - | TGCGCCAGCAGCCAAGTTGCAGGTCGTGATCGGGAAAAACTGTTTTTT | CASSQVAGRDREKLFF
TRBJ2-4 | TRBD1 | TRBV11-2 | 15 | - | TGTGCCAGCAGCTCGCTCAGGGGGACCAAAAACATTCAGTACTTC | CASSSLRGTKNIQYF
TRBJ2-7 | - | TRBV6-1 | 12 | - | TGTGCCAGCTCAGAGCAAGACAGGGAGCAGTACTTC | CASSEQDREQYF
TRBJ1-5 | - | TRBV23-1 | 19 | - | TGCGCCAGCAGTCCCGAATTGAGGGCCTTAAATTATAGCAATCAGCCCCAGCATTTT | CASSPELRALNYSNQPQHF
TRBJ1-1 | - | TRBV5-1 | 16 | - | TGCGCCAGCAGCTTGGCCCCCGTCCAGGGCGGGACTGAAGCTTTCTTT | CASSLAPVQGGTEAFF
TRBJ2-3 | TRBD2 | TRBV27 | 15 | - | TGTGCCAGCAGTTTATCGGGGGGGAGCACAGATACGCAGTATTTT | CASSLSGGSTDTQYF
TRBJ1-1 | - | TRBV5-6 | 15 | - | TGTGCCAGCAGCTCCGACCGGGACTACAAGGGTAAAGCTTTCTTT | CASSSDRDYKGKAFF
TRBJ2-2 | - | TRBV5-1 | 15 | - | TGCGCCAGCAGCCTCCCGGTCGGTCAAACCGGGGAGCTGTTTTTT | CASSLPVGQTGELFF
TRBJ2-1 | TRBD2 | TRBV6-1 | 14 | - | TGTGCCAGCAGATCTCTAGCGGGAGTAAATGAGCAGTTCTTC | CASRSLAGVNEQFF
TRBJ2-1 | - | TRBV19 | 12 | - | TGTGCCAGTAGTAAGACATACAATGAGCAGTTCTTC | CASSKTYNEQFF
TRBJ2-7 | TRBD2 | TRBV7-2 | 15 | - | TGTGCCAGCAGCCCCGAACTAGCGGGGAACTACGAGCAGTACTTC | CASSPELAGNYEQYF
TRBJ2-2 | - | TRBV28 | 13 | - | TGTGCCTGCTACCCCCACGGGACCGGGGAGCTGTTTTTT | CACYPHGTGELFF
TRBJ1-3 | - | TRBV6-5 | 13 | - | TGTGCCAGCAGACCAGACGCTGGAAACACCATATATTTT | CASRPDAGNTIYF
TRBJ2-2 | TRBD1 | TRBV11-3 | 16 | - | TGTGCCAGCAGGCCCGCTGAGGGGGCACCCACCGGGGAGCTGTTTTTT | CASRPAEGAPTGELFF
TRBJ2-7 | - | TRBV11-2 | 17 | - | TGTGCCAGCAGCTTAGTATCGGGGAGGAAGGTATCCTACGAGCAGTACTTC | CASSLVSGRKVSYEQYF
TRBJ2-5 | TRBD2 | TRBV7-9 | 15 | - | TGTGCCAGCAGCGGCGGACTAGCGGGGTCGGTGGCCCAGTACTTC | CASSGGLAGSVAQYF
TRBJ1-2 | - | TRBV5-8 | 12 | - | TGTGCCAGCAGCTTTGAACAGGGTGGCTACACCTTC | CASSFEQGGYTF
TRBJ2-3 | TRBD1 | TRBV10-3 | 15 | - | TGTGCCATCAGTGAGCCGGGACAGGGGTCAGATACGCAGTATTTT | CAISEPGQGSDTQYF
TRBJ1-3 | - | TRBV19 | 14 | - | TGTGCCAGTAGTGAACAGAACTCTGGAAACACCATATATTTT | CASSEQNSGNTIYF
TRBJ1-4 | - | TRBV14 | 16 | - | TGTGCCAGCAGCCAAGATCTCTCGCCAACTAATGAAAAACTGTTTTTT | CASSQDLSPTNEKLFF